The present entry profiles one TCR beta chain with its context. Its antigen is not yet known. No much larger clone is present one base from it, and per-base qualities are unavailable. PBMCs were isolated by Ficoll-Paque density gradient centrifugation. These data come from a study of T-cell memory formation after mild COVID-19 (dated by TCRdb to the early 2020s). About the investigation overall: TCR sequence clusters from the two donors were found to be largely donor specific. T-cell clones expanding and contracting after mild COVID-19 in a couple of donors were tracked by longitudinal TCRalpha and TCRbeta repertoire sequencing. The cohort was made up of two young adult volunteers, one female and one male, who were previously healthy.

CDR1 and CDR2 are read off the germline V gene (reference sequence) as DFQATT and SNEGSKA. Trimming takes 0 bases from V and 2 bases from J, and the germline ends sit 8 bases apart. The CDR3 covers 15 residues, taking in both the cysteine and the phenylalanine. Left in the record is the CDR3 DNA by itself, 45 bases read in frame from the first base. Paper-wide results and their limitations: Some responding clones were detected in pre-infection memory, suggesting pre-existing cross-reactive memory T cells joined the SARS-CoV-2 response. Only a couple of mild cases were covered by the study, and larger cohorts that include severe cases with pre-infection samples were considered necessary. Contracting CD4+ clones appeared mostly in the CM and EM memory subsets, whereas CD8+ clones were enriched in EMRA. Clones contracting from day 15 to 85 had balanced CD4/CD8 phenotypes, while a second wave expanding from day 15 to 37 was biased towards CD4+. Whether the second-wave clones peaking on day 37 were SARS-CoV-2 specific was not confirmed.

Instrument used: Illumina NovaSeq 6000. TCRalpha and TCRbeta cDNA libraries were built by 5'RACE with constant-segment primers, adding sample barcodes and unique molecular identifiers. Trizol reagent was used to extract RNA from every sample. Library amplification was performed in two PCR steps, and a second sample barcode and Illumina TruSeq adapters were introduced in the second step. Sequencing of the libraries was done on an Illumina NovaSeq, producing 2 x 150 bp paired-end reads. The paper's processing steps were these. Demultiplexing of reads and collapsing into UMI-guided consensus sequences were performed with migec v1.2.7. Using mixcr v2.1.11, the UMI consensuses were aligned to TRA and TRB V and J templates and assembled into clonotypes. A clonotype was counted as expanded or contracted only when both edgeR and NoisET called the clonotype significant, with the noise models trained on biological replicates. For edgeR calls, the cutoffs were a false discovery rate-adjusted p below 0.01 and a log2 fold-change threshold of 1. As an exploratory analysis of dynamics, max-normalized trajectories of the 1000 most abundant clonotypes were examined by PCA with hierarchical clustering. The CD4 or CD8 phenotype of responding clones was assigned using the separately sequenced CD4+ and CD8+ repertoires. The public reads were quality trimmed at Q25 with fastp and then assembled into clones with MiXCR by TCRdb, keeping productive beta chains. Entries that share a CDR3 protein sequence are merged under the most common genes and DNA. The V and J calls come from TCRdb's annotation, not from the publication. Counted in this sample were 400,000 to 450,000 distinct CDR3 sequences; about a sixth of them appeared once. The ten largest account for about 22% of the sample.

The specimen sequenced was PBMCs or a T cell subset sorted from them (not recorded which). The sequence was obtained from a man between 18 and 35 years old who had mild COVID-19 (a few samples of this study predate the infection). The sample titles of this study are shuffled in the database, so cell type and time point are left out; the donor was told from shared clones. The chain couples TRBV20-1 to TRBJ2-6; the D segment cannot be called with confidence. CDR3 protein: CSARDPWAGANVLTF. The DNA sequence is TGCAGTGCTAGAGATCCTTGGGCTGGGGCCAACGTCCTGACTTTC.